These 13 T cell receptor beta chains share one sample of origin, sequenced in a study of CD8 T cells in Susac syndrome. With random hexamers, reverse transcription was performed on about 0.5 to 1 ug of RNA. TCRdb reprocessed the immunoSEQ multiplex PCR reads with MiXCR, giving one entry per CDR3 protein. The data hold about 200,000 distinct CDR3 sequences, with 95% observed a single time. Sequenced sample: CD4+ T cells from PBMCs. The receptors originated from a human donor with multiple sclerosis.

The V gene is TRBV20-1, the J gene TRBJ2-5, with D perhaps TRBD2 (5 bases). This CDR3 has 13 residues. Trimming cost V 6 bases and J 1 base, with 12 bases left between them. The germline CDR1 and CDR2 sequences are DFQATT and SNEGSKA (reference sequence). CDR3 loop: CSANDGVQETQYF. In nucleotides, the CDR3 is TGCAGTGCGAATGACGGGGTCCAAGAGACCCAGTACTTC.

V usage is TRBV30 and J usage is TRBJ1-2, with TRBD1 as a possible D gene (5 bases). The germline V gene encodes CDR1 GTSNPN and CDR2 SVGIG (reference sequence). The V gene lost 0 bases and the J gene lost 6 bases, with 17 bases spanning the gap. This CDR3 has 15 residues. CDR3 bases: TGTGCCTGGAGTGTAGTCCTGGGGACTCCAAATGGCTACACCTTC. Translation: CAWSVVLGTPNGYTF.

This rearrangement joins TRBV21-1 to TRBJ2-5; the table assigns TRBD2, which was not confirmed against the DNA. TRBV21-1 is described as a pseudogene. CDR3 length: 13 amino acids. This CDR3 is CASSNTRGETQYF. Written as DNA, the CDR3 is TGTGCCAGCAGCAATACGCGGGGAGAGACCCAGTACTTC.

V is TRBV7-9 and J is TRBJ2-1; TRBD2 aligns across 11 bases. V lost 5 bases, J lost 8 bases, and 11 bases stayed unmatched. Germline CDR1 is SEHNR and CDR2 is FQNEAQ (reference sequence). The CDR3 length is 16 residues. CDR3 in amino acids: CASSVGTSGTGDEQFF. The CDR3 nucleotides read TGTGCCAGCAGCGTAGGGACTAGCGGTACCGGCGATGAGCAGTTCTTC.

The rearrangement links TRBV29-1 to TRBJ2-5; D is ambiguous. Germline V gene lookup returns CDR1 SQVTM and CDR2 ANQGSEA. V lost 6 bases to trimming and J lost 3 bases, with 14 bases between them. The CDR3 is made up of 13 amino acids. The CDR3 sequence is CSVAGRVKETQYF. CDR3 DNA: TGCAGCGTGGCCGGGCGCGTGAAAGAGACCCAGTACTTC.

The chain employs TRBV6-4 and TRBJ1-6; TRBD1 is a possible D gene (6 bases). The CDR3 loop spans 13 amino acids. Between the trimmed V and J ends, which lost 4 bases and 9 bases, there was a span of 10 bases. Germline CDR1 MRHNA, CDR2 SNTAGT. CDR3 bases: TGTGCCAGCAGTGTGGACAGCATTTCACCCCTCCACTTT. Translated: CASSVDSISPLHF.

The V gene is TRBV5-4, the J gene TRBJ1-1; D uncertain. CDR1 is SGHNT and CDR2 is YYREEE in the germline V gene (reference sequence). The CDR3 is 14 amino acids. Trimming stripped 0 bases from V and 1 base from J, with 7 bases between. As DNA, the CDR3 is TGTGCCAGCAGCTTGGAGGTTGGGAACACTGAAGCTTTCTTT. This encodes CASSLEVGNTEAFF.

This sequence joins TRBV3-1 and TRBJ2-5; 7 positions agree with TRBD2. This CDR3 has 16 residues. Germline CDR1 LGHDT, CDR2 YNNKEL (reference sequence). V was pared by 3 bases and J by 4 bases, with 11 bases of the junction left unmatched. CDR3 coding DNA: TGTGCCAGCAGCCAGCGAACCGGCGGGGGTGGAGAGACCCAGTACTTC. Encoded protein: CASSQRTGGGGETQYF.

The rearrangement uses TRBV5-1 and TRBJ2-3, with 10 positions matching TRBD2. Per the germline V gene, CDR1 is SGHRS and CDR2 is YFSETQ. The CDR3 sequence is 15 residues long. Germline trimming cut 2 bases from V and 4 bases from J; bases unmatched to any gene: 4. The CDR3: CASSFWGTSADTQYF. CDR3 in DNA: TGCGCCAGCAGCTTCTGGGGGACTAGCGCAGATACGCAGTATTTT.

This clonotype has just one count. V and J are TRBV5-1 and TRBJ1-1; TRBD1 agrees at 9 bases. The V gene's germline CDR1 is SGHRS and CDR2 YFSETQ. V lost 3 bases to trimming and J lost 0 bases; unmatched junction nucleotides: 3. This CDR3 comprises 15 residues. In DNA, the CDR3 is TGCGCCAGCAGCTCGGGACAGGGCCTGAACACTGAAGCTTTCTTT. It is translated as CASSSGQGLNTEAFF.

V is TRBV20-1 and J is TRBJ1-4; D remains unclear. V shed 2 bases and J shed 0 bases, with 10 bases lying between them. Germline loops: CDR1 DFQATT, CDR2 SNEGSKA (reference sequence). The CDR3 extends over 15 amino acids. CDR3 residues: CSARPGDATNEKLFF. The CDR3 nucleotides are TGCAGTGCTAGACCCGGAGATGCAACTAATGAAAAACTGTTTTTT.

The chain is built from TRBV27 and TRBJ2-7, with TRBD1 matching 11 bases. CDR3 length: 16 residues. From germline, CDR1 is MNHEY and CDR2 SMNVEV (reference sequence). V was pared by 4 bases and J by 4 bases, with 9 bases of the junction left unmatched. The CDR3 DNA reads as TGTGCCAGCAGTTCAAATCCGGGACAGGGGGTTTACGAGCAGTACGTC. Translated, it gives CASSSNPGQGVYEQYV.

This chain connects TRBV20-1 to TRBJ2-1; D unresolved. This CDR3 contains 14 residues. Germline V gives CDR1 DFQATT, CDR2 SNEGSKA (reference sequence). Trimming cost V 1 base and J 0 bases, with 7 bases left between them. The CDR3 coding sequence is TGCAGTGCTAGAGTCGTGGGCTCCTACAATGAGCAGTTCTTC. Encoded protein: CSARVVGSYNEQFF.